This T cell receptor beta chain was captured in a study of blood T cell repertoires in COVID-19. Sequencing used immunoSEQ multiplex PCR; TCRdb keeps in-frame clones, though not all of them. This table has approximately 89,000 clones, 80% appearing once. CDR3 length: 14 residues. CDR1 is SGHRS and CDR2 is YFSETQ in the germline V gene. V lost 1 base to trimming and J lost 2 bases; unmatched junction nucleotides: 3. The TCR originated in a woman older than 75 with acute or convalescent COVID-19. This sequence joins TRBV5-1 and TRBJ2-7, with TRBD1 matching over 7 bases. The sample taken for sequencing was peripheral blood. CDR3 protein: CASSLSRGTYEQYF. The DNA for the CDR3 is TGCGCCAGCAGCTTGTCCAGGGGGACCTACGAGCAGTACTTC.